This TCR beta chain was sequenced in a study of cytomegalovirus exposure and HLA in healthy donors. Notes on this clone: The antigen is not known.

Among the 110 or so subjects of the validation cohort, separate from the roughly 700-subject first cohort, were the donors. The CDR3 sequence is 16 residues long. The germline CDR1 and CDR2 sequences are SGHRS and YFSETQ. V dropped 0 bases and J dropped 9; count of bases not matched to a gene: 12. Measured with immunoSEQ multiplex PCR; TCRdb has only the in-frame clones, and not every one. Of approximately 220,000 clones in the sample, approximately 90% were seen once. Study conclusions and caveats: Listed as cytomegalovirus-associated were over 150 TCR beta chains. Usually a TCR sequence was rare, but some public TCRs were found in many donors. According to a later analysis, TCR clusters from the first cohort tended to co-occur in the roughly 110 validation repertoires.

The sequencing sample was made of PBMCs. The chain has TRBV5-1 and TRBJ2-1, with 7 bases identical to TRBD1. This sequence originates from a woman younger than 30 in good health and CMV-seronegative. CDR3 sequence (DNA): TGCGCCAGCAGCTTGGATGGTGTAGGGGGCGTAGGTGAGCAGTTCTTC. Its protein product is CASSLDGVGGVGEQFF. Together with reference TRBV5-1 and TRBJ2-1, the CDR3 gives the full variable domain: KAGVTQTPRYLIKTRGQQVTLSCSPISGHRSVSWYQQTPGQGLQFLFEYFSETQRNKGNFPGRFSGRQFSNSRSEMNVSTLELGDSALYLCASSLDGVGGVGEQFFGPGTRLTVL.